This is a list of T cell receptor beta chains from one sample in a study of beta chain features in type 1 diabetes. Sequenced by immunoSEQ multiplex PCR; TCRdb stores in-frame clones only, minus some. The table shows 330,000 or so clones, with 14% occurring only once. The sample taken for sequencing was central memory CD4+ T cells from blood. All receptors derive from a man aged 30-40 years in good health. The CDR3 runs from the conserved cysteine through the conserved F or W. The D gene is left open where the match is weak. Clone size, where shown, is once, few, many, or a class for clones that have expanded.

J gene,clone size,V gene,D gene,CDR3 DNA,CDR3 protein
TRBJ2-7,.,TRBV29-1,TRBD2,TGCCGCGTTCGTCGGGGACTAGCGGGGGGGAGTACCTACGAGCAGTACTTC,CRVRRGLAGGSTYEQYF
TRBJ2-5,few,TRBV6-1,.,TGTGCCAGCAGTGAAAGGGGATTTCAAGAGACCCAGTACTTC,CASSERGFQETQYF
TRBJ2-5,few,TRBV15,.,TGTGCCACCAGCCCAGGGGACCAAGAGACCCAGTACTTC,CATSPGDQETQYF
TRBJ1-4,large,TRBV4-3,.,TGCGCCAGCAGCCAAGGCCCTAAGGAAAAACTGTTTTTT,CASSQGPKEKLFF
TRBJ2-1,.,TRBV4-1,TRBD2,TGCGCCAGCAGCCAAGATCCCAGGGCGGGAGGCAATGAGCAGTTCTTC,CASSQDPRAGGNEQFF
TRBJ1-5,.,TRBV5-1,TRBD1,TGTGCCAGCAGCCGCGGACAGGCGAGCAATCAGCCCCAGCATTTT,CASSRGQASNQPQHF
TRBJ1-1,few,TRBV19,.,TGTGCCAGTATGAGGGACACCGACACTGAAGCTTTCTTT,CASMRDTDTEAFF
TRBJ1-2,many,TRBV18,TRBD1,TGTGCCAGCTCACCACCGATGGGGACAGGCTATGGCTACACCTTC,CASSPPMGTGYGYTF
TRBJ2-5,few,TRBV7-9,.,TGTGCCAGCAGCTTAGGGAGGGGGACCAAACAAGAGACCCAGTACTTC,CASSLGRGTKQETQYF
TRBJ1-1,many,TRBV28,.,TGTGCCAGCAGTTTAGGGGTGGGAGAAGCTTTCTTT,CASSLGVGEAFF
TRBJ1-2,.,TRBV5-1,.,TGCGCCAGCAGCTTGGTAGGGAAGAGTGATGGCTACACCTTC,CASSLVGKSDGYTF
TRBJ2-7,.,TRBV10-3,.,TGTGCCATCAGTTGGACAGTCTCGAGCTCCTACGAGCAGTACTTC,CAISWTVSSSYEQYF
TRBJ2-5,.,TRBV27,.,TGTGCCAGCAGTCCCGGGACGGAGAACTTC,CASSPGTENF
TRBJ1-6,many,TRBV27,TRBD1,TGTGCCAGCAGTTTCGCGGGACAGGGGCTTTCACCCCTCCACTTT,CASSFAGQGLSPLHF
TRBJ1-2,few,TRBV7-2,.,TGTGCCAGCAGCTTAGTGGATGGAGGCGGCTACACCTTC,CASSLVDGGGYTF
TRBJ2-6,.,TRBV11-3,.,TGTGCCAGCAATGAAGGGGCCAACGTCCTGACTTTC,CASNEGANVLTF
TRBJ2-2,few,TRBV7-8,.,TGTGCCAGCAGCTTAGCAATTACTAGAGCCGGGGAGCTGTTTTTT,CASSLAITRAGELFF
TRBJ2-3,few,TRBV6-6,TRBD2,TGTGCCAGCACCGCAGCGGGAGGGCCTGATACGCAGTATTTT,CASTAAGGPDTQYF
TRBJ2-5,few,TRBV15,.,TGTGCCACCAGTAGTCGCACCGAGATAAAGGAGACCCAGTACTTC,CATSSRTEIKETQYF
TRBJ1-4,many,TRBV6-1,TRBD1,TGTGCCAACCTGAGCAGGACAGGGGAGGAAAAACTGTTTTTT,CANLSRTGEEKLFF
TRBJ1-1,few,TRBV28,TRBD1,TGTGCCAGCAGAAACGGACAGGGGTTGCCCACTGAAGCTTTCTTT,CASRNGQGLPTEAFF
TRBJ2-3,.,TRBV7-7,.,TGTGCTAGCAGCTCGGGCGTTGGCCCCACAGATACGCAGTATTTT,CASSSGVGPTDTQYF
TRBJ2-3,.,TRBV5-1,TRBD1,TGCGCCAGCAGCATCGGACAGGGGGCTTCAGATACGCAGTATTTT,CASSIGQGASDTQYF
TRBJ2-3,.,TRBV7-7,.,TGTGCCAGCAGTACGGAGGGCCGGGCAGATACGCAGTATTTT,CASSTEGRADTQYF
TRBJ2-3,few,TRBV7-9,.,TGTGCCAGCAGCTTAGTGAGCACAGATACGCAGTATTTT,CASSLVSTDTQYF
TRBJ2-2,few,TRBV14,TRBD2,TGTGCCAGCAGCCAAGGACTAGCGGGAGGCGCCGGGGAGCTGTTTTTT,CASSQGLAGGAGELFF
TRBJ2-5,.,TRBV11-3,TRBD2,TGTGCCAGCAGCCCCAGGACTAGCGGGAGGATGGAGACCCAGTACTTC,CASSPRTSGRMETQYF
TRBJ2-1,few,TRBV7-9,.,TGTGCCAGCCGAAACTTACAGGGACTAACTGGGAATGAGCAGTTCTTC,CASRNLQGLTGNEQFF
TRBJ2-1,.,TRBV2,.,TGTGCCAGCAGTGAAGGTGGTAATGAGCAGTTCTTC,CASSEGGNEQFF
TRBJ2-5,few,TRBV7-9,.,TGTGCCAGCAGCTTGGCTACCGTTACCCAAGAGACCCAGTACTTC,CASSLATVTQETQYF
TRBJ2-1,.,TRBV7-9,.,TGTGCCAGCAGCACTAACCTAGTCGGGCAGTTCTTC,CASSTNLVGQFF
TRBJ2-3,few,TRBV5-5,TRBD2,TGTGCCAGCTCAAAGTCTAGCGGGGGGAGGACAGATACGCAGTATTTT,CASSKSSGGRTDTQYF
TRBJ1-2,few,TRBV6-6,TRBD1,TGTGCCAGCAGTTACTCGGACAGGCGATACTATGGCTACACCTTC,CASSYSDRRYYGYTF
TRBJ2-1,.,TRBV5-4,.,TGTGCCAGCAGCTCGGGGCTTGCGGGACATTACAATGAGCAGTTCTTC,CASSSGLAGHYNEQFF
TRBJ2-1,.,TRBV2,TRBD2,TGTGCCAGCAGAGATCAACTAGCGGCAGCATACAATGAGCAGTTCTTC,CASRDQLAAAYNEQFF
TRBJ1-3,many,TRBV11-3,.,TGTGCCAGCAGCCCGGGGGTGACCGGCGCCATATATTTT,CASSPGVTGAIYF
TRBJ1-6,few,TRBV7-9,.,TGTGCCAGCAGCTTAGGGCAGGCCTATAATTCACCCCTCCACTTT,CASSLGQAYNSPLHF
TRBJ2-1,many,TRBV13,TRBD2,TGTGCCAGCAGCTTAGCCGAGGGACTAGCGGGCAATGAGCAGTTCTTC,CASSLAEGLAGNEQFF
TRBJ2-1,.,TRBV11-2,.,TGTGCCAGCAGGGCAGGGGGGAGAAATGAGCAGTTCTTC,CASRAGGRNEQFF
TRBJ2-3,.,TRBV7-8,TRBD2,TGTGCCAGCAGCTTGAACCCGGGACTAGCATCCGATACGCAGTATTTT,CASSLNPGLASDTQYF
TRBJ2-3,.,TRBV7-2,TRBD2,TGTGCCAGCAGCCAAGGGGAGGGCGAAGATACGCAGTATTTT,CASSQGEGEDTQYF
TRBJ2-2,.,TRBV19,.,TGTGCCAGTAGTCTCCTTTCCAGCACCGGGGAGCTGTTTTTT,CASSLLSSTGELFF
TRBJ2-1,many,TRBV29-1,TRBD2,TGCAGCGTTGCCTCGTCTAGCGGGTACAATGAGCAGTTCTTC,CSVASSSGYNEQFF
TRBJ1-5,.,TRBV5-6,TRBD1,TGTGCCAGCAGCCGAGGGACAGGGCAAGGCAATCAGCCCCAGCATTTT,CASSRGTGQGNQPQHF
TRBJ2-7,few,TRBV5-1,.,TGCGCCAGCAGCTATGGCAGGGGCTACGAGCAGTACTTC,CASSYGRGYEQYF